The next 4 T cell receptor beta chains were all read from a single sample in a study of shared clonotypes between healthy human individuals. Repertoires were generated with immunoSEQ multiplex PCR, while TCRdb's copy carries only in-frame clones and drops some. The sample has roughly 550,000 clones, about 95% seen once. The naive CD8 subset, CD45RO-negative cells positively selected for CCR7, excluded terminally differentiated effector memory CD45RA+ cells. The sequenced sample consisted of naive CD8+ T cells sorted from blood. The receptors stem from a woman between 25 and 40 years old in good health.

V gene TRBV27 combines with J gene TRBJ2-1; the D gene is possibly TRBD2 (6 bases). Germline CDR1 MNHEY, CDR2 SMNVEV (reference sequence). This CDR3 has 14 amino acids. Trimming pared 4 bases from V and 10 bases from J, leaving 17 bases between. The CDR3 nucleotides are TGTGCCAGCAGTTCCGGGACTCCGTTACAGGAGCAGTTCTTC. Protein: CASSSGTPLQEQFF.

V is TRBV9 and J is TRBJ2-5, with TRBD1 matching over 7 bases. This CDR3 is built from 13 residues. Germline CDR1 reads SGDLS; CDR2 reads YYNGEE. V lost 2 bases and J lost 5; bases outside the gene matches: 3. Here the CDR3 reads CASSVGQEETQYF. CDR3 coding DNA: TGTGCCAGCAGCGTCGGACAGGAGGAGACCCAGTACTTC.

The chain joins TRBV10-3 to TRBJ2-1; 13 bases are a match to TRBD2. Germline CDR1 ENHRY, CDR2 SYGVKD. This CDR3 is built from 16 residues. Trimming at V came to 3 bases and at J to 6 bases, leaving 5 bases not matched to a gene. CDR3 nucleotides: TGTGCCATCAGTGATTCGACTAGCGGGAGGAGCAATGAGCAGTTCTTC. Amino acids: CAISDSTSGRSNEQFF.

The chain is built from TRBV11-2 and TRBJ2-1; 9 bases line up with TRBD1. The CDR3 has 14 amino acids. Germline CDR1 and CDR2: SGHAT and FQNNGV. V trimming: 1 base; J trimming: 8 bases; junction bases outside the gene matches: 3. For the CDR3, the DNA is TGTGCCAGCAGCTTAGTGGGGACAGGGTATGAGCAGTTCTTC. It translates to CASSLVGTGYEQFF.